Presented here are 21 T cell receptor beta chains from one specimen sequenced in a study of blood T cell repertoires in COVID-19. Only in-frame clones appear in the TCRdb table, and some are missing; sequencing was by immunoSEQ multiplex PCR. The table includes 150,000 or so clones, 79% detected once. The specimen sequenced was peripheral blood. Every receptor here comes from a woman between 65 and 79 years old with COVID-19, enrolled during active disease.

J is TRBJ2-3 and V is TRBV5-1, with 9 nucleotides matching TRBD1. The CDR3 is 15 residues long. The ends lost 4 bases at V and 0 bases at J; junction bases unmatched: 3. Germline V gene sequence: CDR1 SGHRS, CDR2 YFSETQ. DNA of the CDR3: TGCGCCAGCAGCACTGGACAGGGGAGCACAGATACGCAGTATTTT. Its protein product is CASSTGQGSTDTQYF.

This clone was recorded a few times. The V and J genes are TRBV3-1 (or the pseudogene TRBV3-2) and TRBJ1-5, with D tentatively TRBD1 (5 bases). Germline V gives CDR1 LGHDT, CDR2 YNNKEL (reference sequence). Trimming pared 0 bases from V and 7 bases from J, leaving 7 bases between. There are 13 residues in the CDR3. CDR3 coding DNA: TGTGCCAGCAGCCAAGATCGGACACAGCCCCAGCATTTT. Its translation: CASSQDRTQPQHF.

This chain connects TRBV4-2 to TRBJ1-5; tentative D call: TRBD1 (5 bases). From germline, CDR1 is LGHNA and CDR2 YNFKEQ. CDR3 size: 14 residues. The V and J ends lost 1 base and 6 bases respectively, with 10 bases between them. The CDR3 here is CASSQVAGPQPQHF. The CDR3, as DNA: TGTGCCAGCAGCCAAGTGGCGGGGCCTCAGCCCCAGCATTTT.

The chain has TRBV23-1 and TRBJ2-1; 8 nucleotides match TRBD1. TRBV23-1 is recorded as an ORF, its role being uncertain. V gave up 0 bases and J gave up 4 bases; unmatched junction bases: 5. This CDR3 spans 16 amino acids. This chain's CDR3 is CASSQSRDRRYNEQFF. In DNA, the CDR3 is TGCGCCAGCAGTCAATCAAGGGACAGGAGGTACAATGAGCAGTTCTTC.

The chain is built from TRBV30 and TRBJ1-4; 9 positions match TRBD1. This CDR3 spans 16 amino acids. The V segment lost 2 bases and the J segment 7 bases; nucleotides outside the gene matches: 11. From germline, CDR1 is GTSNPN and CDR2 SVGIG (reference sequence). The CDR3, as DNA: TGTGCCTGGAGTCCCGGCCGGGGGACAGGGACTGAAAAACTGTTTTTT. Translating it yields CAWSPGRGTGTEKLFF.

The rearrangement uses TRBV27 and TRBJ2-7; 9 bases are shared with TRBD1. The CDR3 length is 13 residues. The ends lost 5 bases at V and 8 bases at J; junction bases unmatched: 7. Per germline, CDR1 MNHEY and CDR2 SMNVEV (reference sequence). The CDR3 DNA reads TGTGCCAGCAGTCGGGACAGGGTGTTAAAGCAGTACTTC. Protein sequence: CASSRDRVLKQYF.

This chain connects TRBV9 to TRBJ2-1; 9 bases align to TRBD1. Trimming took 9 bases from V and 8 from J; bases not matched to a gene: 6. This CDR3 is 12 amino acids long. The germline V gene encodes CDR1 SGDLS and CDR2 YYNGEE. The CDR3 DNA is TGTGCCACCGGGACAGGGAGCCATGAGCAGTTCTTC. It yields the protein CATGTGSHEQFF.

The chain has TRBV30 and TRBJ1-1; D might be TRBD1 (6 bases). Deletions cut 1 base from V and 5 bases from J, with 17 bases between. The germline V gene encodes CDR1 GTSNPN and CDR2 SVGIG (reference sequence). This CDR3 spans 15 amino acids. CDR3 in amino acids: CAWSASTGTRTEAFF. CDR3 coding DNA: TGTGCCTGGAGTGCCTCCACAGGGACGCGGACTGAAGCTTTCTTT. Complete variable domain (other parts from reference TRBV30 and TRBJ1-1): SQTIHQWPATLVQPVGSPLSLECTVEGTSNPNLYWYRQAAGRGLQLLFYSVGIGQISSEVPQNLSASRPQDRQFILSSKKLLLSDSGFYLCAWSASTGTRTEAFFGQGTRLTVV.

The CDR3 DNA sequence: TGTGCCAGCAGTTACTCGAAACAGGCCACAGGGGATAGCTATGGCTACACCTTC. It is translated as CASSYSKQATGDSYGYTF. The chain links TRBV6-2 or TRBV6-3 to TRBJ1-2; 7 bases align to TRBD1. With 0 bases clipped from V and 4 bases from J, the junction kept 14 bases outside the gene matches. The CDR3 totals 18 residues. Germline V gives CDR1 MNHEY, CDR2 SVGEGT.

This chain uses TRBV4-1 with TRBJ1-2; a possible D gene is TRBD1 (6 bases). Germline assignment: CDR1 MGHRA and CDR2 YSYEKL. The length of the CDR3 is 17 residues. V lost 2 bases and J 5 bases, leaving 21 bases between the germline ends. The CDR3 protein is CASSQTPRGQATYGYTF. CDR3 sequence (DNA): TGCGCCAGCAGCCAAACCCCCCGGGGACAAGCTACTTATGGCTACACCTTC.

This CDR3 reads CASNPGLDQETQYF. DNA of the CDR3: TGTGCCAGCAACCCGGGACTAGATCAAGAGACCCAGTACTTC. The chain carries TRBV11-2 and TRBJ2-5, with 8 bases matching TRBD2. The V and J ends lost 7 bases and 2 bases, in that order; junction bases with no gene match: 6. Germline-derived CDR1 and CDR2 are SGHAT and FQNNGV. The CDR3 length is 14 residues.

The genes are TRBV3-1 (or the pseudogene TRBV3-2) and TRBJ1-2, with unresolved D. This CDR3 has 12 amino acids. Germline V gene sequence: CDR1 LGHDT, CDR2 YNNKEL (reference sequence). The V end was cut by 3 bases, the J end by 3 bases, with 5 bases between. The DNA for the CDR3 is TGTGCCAGCAGCCAGATAGACTATGGCTACACCTTC. Its translation: CASSQIDYGYTF.

This chain links TRBV10-3 with TRBJ1-1; tentatively, D is TRBD1 (6 bases). In germline, CDR1 is ENHRY, CDR2 SYGVKD. This CDR3 contains 13 residues. V lost 4 bases to trimming and J lost 1 base, with 7 bases between them. The CDR3 region has the DNA TGTGCCATCAGTGCACAGGGGAACACTGAAGCTTTCTTT. It codes for CAISAQGNTEAFF.

The rearrangement links TRBV9 to TRBJ2-3; D is unresolved. CDR1 is SGDLS, CDR2 YYNGEE, per germline. The V end was cut by 3 bases, the J end by 6 bases, with 11 bases between. The CDR3 length is 13 residues. The CDR3 DNA follows: TGTGCCAGCAGCGAGGCCCCCGGGGATACGCAGTATTTT. Translating gives CASSEAPGDTQYF. The full variable domain, rest sourced from reference TRBV9 and TRBJ2-3, is DSGVTQTPKHLITATGQRVTLRCSPRSGDLSVYWYQQSLDQGLQFLIQYYNGEERAKGNILERFSAQQFPDLHSELNLSSLELGDSALYFCASSEAPGDTQYFGPGTRLTVL.

In its sample, this clone was seen once. The chain employs TRBV3-1 (or the pseudogene TRBV3-2) and TRBJ1-2, with D uncertain. V was cut by 2 bases and J by 8 bases, with 15 bases left in between. The CDR3 runs to 14 residues. Germline CDR1 reads LGHDT; CDR2 reads YNNKEL (reference sequence). CDR3 in DNA: TGTGCCAGCAGCCAAACCGGGGTTCCGGGAGGCTACACCTTC. Translating it yields CASSQTGVPGGYTF.

This clone showed up just a few times. The chain joins TRBV11-2 to TRBJ1-2; 7 bases are a match to TRBD1. This CDR3 has 13 residues. With 4 bases clipped from V and 3 bases from J, the junction kept 2 bases outside the gene matches. Germline values: CDR1 SGHAT, CDR2 FQNNGV. The CDR3: CASSSTGYYGYTF. In DNA form, the CDR3 reads TGTGCCAGCAGCTCGACAGGGTACTATGGCTACACCTTC.

There are a few counts of this clone. The J gene is TRBJ1-2, the V gene TRBV11-2; TRBD1 matches at 11 bases. Germline CDR1 SGHAT, CDR2 FQNNGV. The CDR3 is 14 residues long. Losses at the gene ends were 5 bases for V and 8 bases for J; bases not matched to a gene: 7. The CDR3 nucleotides read TGTGCCAGCAGCCTGCCGGACAGGGGGCTCGGCTACACCTTC. Translation gives CASSLPDRGLGYTF.

The rearrangement joins TRBV28 to TRBJ1-2; D might be TRBD1 (6 bases). Trimming took 5 bases from V and 2 from J, leaving 9 bases between them. Germline CDR1 reads MDHEN; CDR2 reads SYDVKM. The CDR3 contains 13 residues. The DNA of the CDR3 is TGTGCCAGCAGTCAGGACAGAAACTATGGCTACACCTTC. Translating gives CASSQDRNYGYTF.

The chain is built from TRBV5-4 and TRBJ1-3; 9 bases are shared with TRBD1. Unmatched junction bases numbered 10, after V lost 5 bases and J lost 7 bases. The CDR3 has 15 amino acids. Germline V gene lookup returns CDR1 SGHNT and CDR2 YYREEE (reference sequence). CDR3 residues: CASSYFTGGANTIYF. The CDR3, as DNA: TGTGCCAGCAGTTATTTCACAGGGGGCGCGAACACCATATATTTT. The full variable domain, rest sourced from reference TRBV5-4 and TRBJ1-3, is ETGVTQSPTHLIKTRGQQVTLRCSSQSGHNTVSWYQQALGQGPQFIFQYYREEENGRGNFPPRFSGLQFPNYSSELNVNALELDDSALYLCASSYFTGGANTIYFGEGSWLTVV.

The gene calls are TRBV3-1 (or the pseudogene TRBV3-2) and TRBJ1-1, with 7 nucleotides matching TRBD1. This CDR3 region has 13 residues. Unmatched junction bases numbered 8, after V lost 2 bases and J lost 11 bases. CDR1 is LGHDT, CDR2 YNNKEL, per germline (reference sequence). CDR3 nucleotide sequence: TGTGCCAGCAGCCAACAGGGGGGCCAGTGGGCTTTCTTT. As protein: CASSQQGGQWAFF.

The chain has TRBV6-6 and TRBJ1-1; D is perhaps TRBD1 (5 bases). The V and J ends lost 6 bases and 4 bases respectively, with 18 bases between them. This CDR3 is 15 amino acids long. Per germline, CDR1 MNHNY and CDR2 SVGAGI (reference sequence). CDR3 sequence: CASRGQGGPTTEAFF. CDR3 sequence (DNA): TGTGCCAGCAGAGGGCAGGGTGGTCCCACCACTGAAGCTTTCTTT.